The next 16 T cell receptor beta chains were all read from a single sample in a study of blood T cell repertoires in COVID-19. Libraries were prepared by immunoSEQ multiplex PCR; TCRdb keeps only in-frame clonotypes and omits some of them. The table lists approximately 240,000 clones, around 87% of them singletons, with around 6% in the top ten. What was sequenced was PBMCs or T cells enriched from blood (not recorded which). These receptors all come from a woman in her 30s with acute COVID-19.

A few counts support this clone. This chain uses TRBV2 with TRBJ1-4, with TRBD1 as a possible D gene (5 bases). The CDR3 contains 15 residues. Between the trimmed V and J ends, which lost 7 bases and 8 bases, there was a span of 20 bases. The germline V gene has CDR1 SNHLY and CDR2 FYNNEI. CDR3 in DNA: TGTGCCAGCACCCGAGACCAGGGATCGGAAGAAAAACTGTTTTTT. Its protein is CASTRDQGSEEKLFF.

The rearrangement joins TRBV28 to TRBJ1-5, with D tentatively TRBD1 (5 bases). V was shortened by 7 bases and J by 5 bases, with 15 bases between the two germline ends. The CDR3 covers 14 residues. In germline, CDR1 is MDHEN, CDR2 SYDVKM. The CDR3 nucleotides read TGTGCCAGCACCCTGCGGGGGGTGCATCAGCCCCAGCATTTT. It specifies CASTLRGVHQPQHF.

The V gene is TRBV13, the J gene TRBJ2-1; 9 bases map to TRBD1. The CDR3 has 16 residues. CDR1 is PRHDT, CDR2 FYEKMQ, per germline (reference sequence). V shed 0 bases, J shed 8 bases, and the junction held 8 bases outside the gene matches. This chain's CDR3 is CASSLGGTGFPYEQFF. The CDR3 DNA is TGTGCCAGCAGCTTAGGAGGGACAGGGTTCCCCTATGAGCAGTTCTTC.

The chain has TRBV15 and TRBJ2-7; D might be TRBD1 (6 bases). In germline, CDR1 is LNHNV, CDR2 YYDKDF (reference sequence). Deletions cut 0 bases from V and 0 bases from J, with 12 bases between. The CDR3 loop spans 16 amino acids. The DNA of the CDR3 is TGTGCCACCAGCAGAGATTCTCGGGACAACTCCTACGAGCAGTACTTC. Its protein product is CATSRDSRDNSYEQYF.

In nucleotides, the CDR3 is TGTGCCAGCAGCGTAGAATTAGCGGGAGCGGTCGGGGAGCTGTTTTTT. Protein sequence: CASSVELAGAVGELFF. The chain has TRBV9 and TRBJ2-2, with TRBD2 matching over 9 bases. CDR3 length: 16 residues. Germline assignment: CDR1 SGDLS and CDR2 YYNGEE. J was trimmed by 7 bases and V by 0 bases; bases with no gene match: 7. The full variable domain, its missing parts supplied by reference TRBV9 and TRBJ2-2, is DSGVTQTPKHLITATGQRVTLRCSPRSGDLSVYWYQQSLDQGLQFLIQYYNGEERAKGNILERFSAQQFPDLHSELNLSSLELGDSALYFCASSVELAGAVGELFFGEGSRLTVL.

This clone was seen only a few times. V gene TRBV28 combines with J gene TRBJ1-3; D possibly corresponds to TRBD1 (5 bases). The CDR3 spans 15 residues. From germline, CDR1 is MDHEN and CDR2 SYDVKM. V shed 5 bases and J shed 2 bases, with 13 bases lying between them. DNA for the CDR3: TGTGCCAGCAGTCTCGGCGGGACGCCTGGAAACACCATATATTTT. This encodes CASSLGGTPGNTIYF.

The V call is TRBV12-3 or TRBV12-4, the J call TRBJ1-1; D gene uncertain. The length of the CDR3 is 13 residues. Trimming shortened V by 6 bases and J by 0 bases, and 8 bases separated the two germline ends. The CDR3 spells CASRSRVNTEAFF. For the CDR3, the DNA is TGTGCCAGCAGATCTCGCGTGAACACTGAAGCTTTCTTT.

The rearrangement links TRBV2 to TRBJ1-1, with D hard to call. The germline V gene encodes CDR1 SNHLY and CDR2 FYNNEI. The CDR3 sequence is 13 residues long. V shed 6 bases and J shed 2 bases, with 10 bases lying between them. The CDR3 here is CASRNQENTEAFF. In DNA form, the CDR3 reads TGTGCCAGCAGAAATCAGGAAAACACTGAAGCTTTCTTT.

J is TRBJ2-2 and V is TRBV11-3, with unresolved D. The CDR3 loop spans 13 amino acids. Per the germline V gene, CDR1 is SGHNT and CDR2 is YENEEA. V was shortened by 4 bases and J by 10 bases, with 13 bases between the two germline ends. CDR3 nucleotide sequence: TGTGCCAGCAGCTCCTCAGACACCCCGGAGCTGTTTTTT. It translates to CASSSSDTPELFF.

This clone is a singleton in its sample. The chain combines TRBV6-2 or TRBV6-3 with TRBJ1-2; D gene uncertain. Per the germline V gene, CDR1 is MNHEY and CDR2 is SVGEGT. This CDR3 has 11 residues. V lost 2 bases, J lost 5 bases, and 3 bases lay in between. The CDR3 region has the DNA TGTGCCAGCAGTTACCCTTATGGCTACACCTTC. Translation: CASSYPYGYTF.

This chain connects TRBV6-5 to TRBJ2-1; 7 bases fit TRBD2. The germline V gene has CDR1 MNHEY and CDR2 SVGAGI. The V and J ends lost 6 bases and 1 base, in that order; junction bases with no gene match: 3. The CDR3 totals 14 residues. The CDR3 sequence is CASSRTSSYNEQFF. For the CDR3, the DNA is TGTGCCAGCAGCCGGACTAGTTCCTACAATGAGCAGTTCTTC.

This clone was recorded a few times. This chain links TRBV19 with TRBJ2-7; TRBD1 is a possible D gene (5 bases). The length of the CDR3 is 13 residues. Germline V gene data show CDR1 as LNHDA and CDR2 as SQIVND (reference sequence). Trimming removed 5 bases from V and 1 base from J, with 9 bases in between. CDR3 sequence (DNA): TGTGCCAGTAGTTGGGGCAAATCCTACGAGCAGTACTTC. Translating gives CASSWGKSYEQYF.

The chain employs TRBV4-1 and TRBJ2-7; 10 positions agree with TRBD1. The V gene end was trimmed by 4 bases and the J gene end by 0 bases; junction bases not matched to a gene: 12. The CDR3 is 18 amino acids. Germline CDR1 reads MGHRA; CDR2 reads YSYEKL. The CDR3 DNA reads TGCGCCAGCAGCCTGACAGGGGGCAAGGCCCAAAACTCCTACGAGCAGTACTTC. Encoded protein: CASSLTGGKAQNSYEQYF.

The genes are TRBV12-3 or TRBV12-4 and TRBJ1-5; D not certain. The CDR3 consists of 12 residues. The V gene lost 6 bases and the J gene lost 4 bases, with 7 bases spanning the gap. The chain's CDR3 is CASSPVNQPQHF. DNA for the CDR3: TGTGCCAGCAGCCCAGTTAATCAGCCCCAGCATTTT.

The chain couples TRBV9 to TRBJ1-6; D is perhaps TRBD1 (6 bases). Germline CDR1 and CDR2: SGDLS and YYNGEE. The V gene lost 5 bases and the J gene lost 3 bases, with 9 bases spanning the gap. The CDR3 runs 14 residues. CDR3 loop: CASSSGDYNSPLHF. CDR3 in DNA: TGTGCCAGCAGTTCAGGGGACTATAATTCACCCCTCCACTTT.

The chain recombines TRBV20-1 with TRBJ2-7; the match to TRBD2 covers 8 bases. The CDR3 has 14 amino acids. Germline assignment: CDR1 DFQATT and CDR2 SNEGSKA (reference sequence). Losses at the gene ends were 3 bases for V and 2 bases for J; bases not matched to a gene: 6. CDR3 coding DNA: TGCAGTGCTAGTCCCAGCGGGAGACCCTACGAGCAGTACTTC. Its protein is CSASPSGRPYEQYF.